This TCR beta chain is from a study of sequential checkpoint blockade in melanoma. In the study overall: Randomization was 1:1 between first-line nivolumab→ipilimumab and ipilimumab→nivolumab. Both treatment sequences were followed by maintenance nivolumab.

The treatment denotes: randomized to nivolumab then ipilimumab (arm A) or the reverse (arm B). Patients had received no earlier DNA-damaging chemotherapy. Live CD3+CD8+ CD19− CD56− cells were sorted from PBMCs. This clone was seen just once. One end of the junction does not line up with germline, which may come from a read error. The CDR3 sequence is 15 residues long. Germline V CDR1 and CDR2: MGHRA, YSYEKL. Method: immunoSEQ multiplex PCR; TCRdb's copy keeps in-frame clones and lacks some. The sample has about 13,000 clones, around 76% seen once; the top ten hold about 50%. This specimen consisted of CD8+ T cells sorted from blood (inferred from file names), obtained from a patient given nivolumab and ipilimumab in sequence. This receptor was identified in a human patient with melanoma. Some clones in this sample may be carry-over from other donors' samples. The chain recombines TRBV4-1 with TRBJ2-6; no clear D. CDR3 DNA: TGCGCCAGCAGCCCAGTATGGTCTGAGGCCAACGTCCTGACTTTC. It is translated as CASSPVWSEANVLTF.